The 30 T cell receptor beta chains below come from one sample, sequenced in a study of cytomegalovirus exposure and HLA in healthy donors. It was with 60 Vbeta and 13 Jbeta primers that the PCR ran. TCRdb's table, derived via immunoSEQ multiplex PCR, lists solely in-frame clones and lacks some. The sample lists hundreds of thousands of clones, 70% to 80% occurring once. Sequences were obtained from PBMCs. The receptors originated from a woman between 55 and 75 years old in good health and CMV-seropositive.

CDR3 DNA sequence: TGTGCCAGCAGCTCCAGAGGGCAGGGGACCTCCTACGAGCAGTACTTC. Its translation: CASSSRGQGTSYEQYF. The chain joins TRBV9 to TRBJ2-7, with TRBD1 as a possible D gene (6 bases). The germline V gene encodes CDR1 SGDLS and CDR2 YYNGEE. The CDR3 is 16 amino acids. The V end lost 4 bases, the J end lost 0 bases, and 17 bases lay between the germline ends.

CDR3 coding DNA: TGCGCCAGCAGCTTGGGACAGGGGGCAGGTGAAAAACTGTTTTTT. Protein: CASSLGQGAGEKLFF. The chain has TRBV5-1 and TRBJ1-4; 10 bases map to TRBD1. Looked up from germline, CDR1 is SGHRS and CDR2 is YFSETQ. The length of the CDR3 is 15 residues. Trimming removed 0 bases from V and 7 bases from J; junction bases left unmatched: 3.

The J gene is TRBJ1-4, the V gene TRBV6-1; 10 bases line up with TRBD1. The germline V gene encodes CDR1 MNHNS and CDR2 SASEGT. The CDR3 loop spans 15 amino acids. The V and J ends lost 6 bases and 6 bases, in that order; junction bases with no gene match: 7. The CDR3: CASRGPDRGDEKLFF. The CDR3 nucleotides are TGTGCCAGCAGGGGCCCGGACAGGGGGGATGAAAAACTGTTTTTT.

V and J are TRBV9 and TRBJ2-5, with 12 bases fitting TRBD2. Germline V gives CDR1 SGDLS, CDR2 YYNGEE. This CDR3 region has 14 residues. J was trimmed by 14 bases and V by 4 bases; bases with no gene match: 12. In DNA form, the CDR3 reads TGTGCCAGCAGCCCCGGGGGCGCTAGCGGGGGGGTCTACTTC. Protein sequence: CASSPGGASGGVYF.

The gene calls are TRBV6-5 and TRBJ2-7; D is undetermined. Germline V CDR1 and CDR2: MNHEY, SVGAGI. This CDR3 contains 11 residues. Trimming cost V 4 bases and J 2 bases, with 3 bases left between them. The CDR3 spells CASSSTYEQYF. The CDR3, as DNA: TGTGCCAGCAGTTCCACCTACGAGCAGTACTTC.

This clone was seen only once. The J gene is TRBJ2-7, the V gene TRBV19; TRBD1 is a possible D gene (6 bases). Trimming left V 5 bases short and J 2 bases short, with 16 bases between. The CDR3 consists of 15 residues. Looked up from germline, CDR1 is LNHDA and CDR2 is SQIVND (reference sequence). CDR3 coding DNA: TGTGCCAGTAGTGACAGGAAGCGAAGAGCCTACGAGCAGTACTTC. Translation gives CASSDRKRRAYEQYF.

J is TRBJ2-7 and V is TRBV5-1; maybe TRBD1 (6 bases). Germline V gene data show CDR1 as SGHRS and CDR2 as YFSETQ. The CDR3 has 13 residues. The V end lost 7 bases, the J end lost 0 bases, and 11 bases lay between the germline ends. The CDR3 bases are TGCGCCAGCTTTGGGGACAACTCCTACGAGCAGTACTTC. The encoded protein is CASFGDNSYEQYF.

CDR3 nucleotide sequence: TGTGCCAGCTCCCCGGACAGTTTTTATGGCTACACCTTC. This gives the protein CASSPDSFYGYTF. This chain joins TRBV18 and TRBJ1-2; weak D call: TRBD1 (6 bases). V was shortened by 6 bases and J by 5 bases, with 13 bases between the two germline ends. Germline loops: CDR1 KGHSH, CDR2 LQKENI. This CDR3 is built from 13 residues.

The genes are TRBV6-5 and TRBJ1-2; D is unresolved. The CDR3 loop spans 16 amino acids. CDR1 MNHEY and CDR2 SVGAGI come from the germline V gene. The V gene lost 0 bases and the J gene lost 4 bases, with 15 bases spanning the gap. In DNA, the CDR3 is TGTGCCAGCAGTTACTCGATTGTACAGCGGATCTATGGCTACACCTTC. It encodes CASSYSIVQRIYGYTF.

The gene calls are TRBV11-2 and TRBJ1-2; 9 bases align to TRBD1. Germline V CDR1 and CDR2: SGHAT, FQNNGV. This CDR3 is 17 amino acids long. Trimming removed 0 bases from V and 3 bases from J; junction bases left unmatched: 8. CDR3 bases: TGTGCCAGCAGCTTAGATAGTGGACAGGGGCATTACTATGGCTACACCTTC. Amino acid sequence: CASSLDSGQGHYYGYTF.

Here the CDR3 DNA reads TGCGCCAGCAGCTTGATCCCTAGCGGGAGAGGGGAGACCCAGTACTTC. Translation: CASSLIPSGRGETQYF. This chain connects TRBV5-1 to TRBJ2-5; TRBD2 aligns across 10 bases. Germline CDR1 and CDR2: SGHRS and YFSETQ. This CDR3 region has 16 residues. V gave up 1 base and J gave up 5 bases; unmatched junction bases: 8. The full variable domain, rest sourced from reference TRBV5-1 and TRBJ2-5, is KAGVTQTPRYLIKTRGQQVTLSCSPISGHRSVSWYQQTPGQGLQFLFEYFSETQRNKGNFPGRFSGRQFSNSRSEMNVSTLELGDSALYLCASSLIPSGRGETQYFGPGTRLLVL.

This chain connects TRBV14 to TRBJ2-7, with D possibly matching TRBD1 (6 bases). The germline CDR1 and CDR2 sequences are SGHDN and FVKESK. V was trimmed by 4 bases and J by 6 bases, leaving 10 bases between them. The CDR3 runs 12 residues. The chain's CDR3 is CASSRTRGEQYF. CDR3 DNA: TGTGCCAGCAGCCGTACCAGGGGCGAGCAGTACTTC.

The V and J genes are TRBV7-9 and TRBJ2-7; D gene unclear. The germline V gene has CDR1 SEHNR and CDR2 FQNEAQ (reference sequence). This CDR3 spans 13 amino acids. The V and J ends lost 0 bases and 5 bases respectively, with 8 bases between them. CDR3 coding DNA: TGTGCCAGCAGCTTAGCCGGTTTCCACGAGCAGTACTTC. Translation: CASSLAGFHEQYF.

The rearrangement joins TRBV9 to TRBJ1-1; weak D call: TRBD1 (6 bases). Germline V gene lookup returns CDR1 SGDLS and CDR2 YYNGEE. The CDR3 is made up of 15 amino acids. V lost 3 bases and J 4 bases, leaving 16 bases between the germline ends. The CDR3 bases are TGTGCCAGCAGCGCTCGGGGGGGGCTGACCACTGAAGCTTTCTTT. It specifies CASSARGGLTTEAFF.

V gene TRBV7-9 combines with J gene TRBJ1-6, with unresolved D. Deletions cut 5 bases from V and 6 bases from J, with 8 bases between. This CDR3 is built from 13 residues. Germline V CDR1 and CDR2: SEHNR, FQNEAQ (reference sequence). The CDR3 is CASSPLSNSPLHF. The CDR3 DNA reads TGTGCCAGCAGCCCCCTGTCTAATTCACCCCTCCACTTT.

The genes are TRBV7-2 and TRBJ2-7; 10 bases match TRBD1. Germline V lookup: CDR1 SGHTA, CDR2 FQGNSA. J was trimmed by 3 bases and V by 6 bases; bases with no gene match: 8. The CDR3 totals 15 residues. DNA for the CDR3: TGTGCCAGCAGTGGGGGACAGGGGTCAAGCTACGAGCAGTACTTC. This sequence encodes CASSGGQGSSYEQYF.

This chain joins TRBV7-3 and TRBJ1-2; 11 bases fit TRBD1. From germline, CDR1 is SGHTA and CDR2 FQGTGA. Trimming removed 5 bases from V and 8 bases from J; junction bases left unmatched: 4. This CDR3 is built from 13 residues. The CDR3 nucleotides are TGTGCCAGCAGCCAGGGACAGGGGGTAGGCTACACCTTC. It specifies CASSQGQGVGYTF.

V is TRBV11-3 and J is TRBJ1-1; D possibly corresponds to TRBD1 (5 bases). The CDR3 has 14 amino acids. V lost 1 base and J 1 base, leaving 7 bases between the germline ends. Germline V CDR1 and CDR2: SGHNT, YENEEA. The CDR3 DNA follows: TGTGCCAGCAGCTTAGGAAGGGGGAACACTGAAGCTTTCTTT. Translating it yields CASSLGRGNTEAFF.

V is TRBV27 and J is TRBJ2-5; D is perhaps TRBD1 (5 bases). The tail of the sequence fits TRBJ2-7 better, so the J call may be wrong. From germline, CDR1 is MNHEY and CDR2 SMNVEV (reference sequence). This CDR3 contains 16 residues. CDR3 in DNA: TGTGCCAGCAGTTTATGGGCAGGGAATGATATCGACGAGCAGTACTTC. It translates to CASSLWAGNDIDEQYF.

CDR3 in amino acids: CASSQPVGANTEAFF. CDR3 bases: TGTGCCAGCAGCCAACCCGTGGGAGCGAACACTGAAGCTTTCTTT. This chain uses TRBV14 with TRBJ1-1, with D uncertain. V gave up 2 bases and J gave up 1 base, with 11 bases separating them. Germline V lookup: CDR1 SGHDN, CDR2 FVKESK. The CDR3 runs to 15 residues. The full variable domain, with the rest looked up from reference TRBV14 and TRBJ1-1, is EAGVTQFPSHSVIEKGQTVTLRCDPISGHDNLYWYRRVMGKEIKFLLHFVKESKQDESGMPNNRFLAERTGGTYSTLKVQPAELEDSGVYFCASSQPVGANTEAFFGQGTRLTVV.

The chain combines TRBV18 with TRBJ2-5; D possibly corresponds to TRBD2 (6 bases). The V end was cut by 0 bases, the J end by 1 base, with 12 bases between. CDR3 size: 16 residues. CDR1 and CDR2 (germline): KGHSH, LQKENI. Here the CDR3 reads CASSPPWQGGQETQYF. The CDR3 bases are TGTGCCAGCTCACCACCTTGGCAGGGAGGCCAAGAGACCCAGTACTTC.

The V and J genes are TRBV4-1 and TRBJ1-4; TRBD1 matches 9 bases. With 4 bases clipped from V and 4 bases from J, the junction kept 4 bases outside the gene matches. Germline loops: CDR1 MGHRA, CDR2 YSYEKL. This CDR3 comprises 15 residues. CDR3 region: CASSLGDRDNEKLFF. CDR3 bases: TGCGCCAGCAGCCTAGGGGACAGGGATAATGAAAAACTGTTTTTT.

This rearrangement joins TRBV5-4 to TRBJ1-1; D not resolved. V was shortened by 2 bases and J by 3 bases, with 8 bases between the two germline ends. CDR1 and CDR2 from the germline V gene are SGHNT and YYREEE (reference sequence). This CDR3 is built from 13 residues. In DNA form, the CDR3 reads TGTGCCAGCAGCTTTAACGGGGACACTGAAGCTTTCTTT. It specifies CASSFNGDTEAFF.

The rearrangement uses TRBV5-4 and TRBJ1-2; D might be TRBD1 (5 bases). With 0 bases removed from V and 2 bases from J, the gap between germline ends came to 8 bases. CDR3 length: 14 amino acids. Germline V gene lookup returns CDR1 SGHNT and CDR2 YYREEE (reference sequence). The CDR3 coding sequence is TGTGCCAGCAGCTTGGTTGACAGAAACTATGGCTACACCTTC. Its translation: CASSLVDRNYGYTF. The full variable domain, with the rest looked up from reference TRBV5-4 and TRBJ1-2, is ETGVTQSPTHLIKTRGQQVTLRCSSQSGHNTVSWYQQALGQGPQFIFQYYREEENGRGNFPPRFSGLQFPNYSSELNVNALELDDSALYLCASSLVDRNYGYTFGSGTRLTVV.

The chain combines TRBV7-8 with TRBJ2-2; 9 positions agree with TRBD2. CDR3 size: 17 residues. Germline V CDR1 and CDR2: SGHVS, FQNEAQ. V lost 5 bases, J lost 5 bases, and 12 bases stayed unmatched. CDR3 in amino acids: CASSVLAGRSRTGELFF. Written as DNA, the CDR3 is TGTGCCAGCAGCGTGCTAGCGGGAAGATCGAGGACCGGGGAGCTGTTTTTT.

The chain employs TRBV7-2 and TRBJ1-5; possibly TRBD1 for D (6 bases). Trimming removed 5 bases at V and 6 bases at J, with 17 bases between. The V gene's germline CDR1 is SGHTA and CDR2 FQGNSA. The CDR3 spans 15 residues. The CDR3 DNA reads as TGTGCCAGCAGCCTGGACACAGGGTTCGGTCAGCCCCAGCATTTT. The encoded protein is CASSLDTGFGQPQHF.

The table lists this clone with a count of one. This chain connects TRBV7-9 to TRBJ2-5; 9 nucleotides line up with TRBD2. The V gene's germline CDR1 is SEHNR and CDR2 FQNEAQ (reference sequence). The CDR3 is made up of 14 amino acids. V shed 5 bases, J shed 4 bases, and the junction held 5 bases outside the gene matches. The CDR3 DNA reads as TGTGCCAGCAGCCCAAAACTAGCGGGAGAGACCCAGTACTTC. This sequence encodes CASSPKLAGETQYF.

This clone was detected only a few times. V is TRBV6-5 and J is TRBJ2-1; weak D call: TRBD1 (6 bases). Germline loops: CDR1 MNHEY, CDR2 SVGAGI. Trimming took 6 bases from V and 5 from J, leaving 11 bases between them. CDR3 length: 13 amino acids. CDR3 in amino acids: CASRRTVNNEQFF. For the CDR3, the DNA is TGTGCCAGCAGGAGGACAGTTAACAATGAGCAGTTCTTC.

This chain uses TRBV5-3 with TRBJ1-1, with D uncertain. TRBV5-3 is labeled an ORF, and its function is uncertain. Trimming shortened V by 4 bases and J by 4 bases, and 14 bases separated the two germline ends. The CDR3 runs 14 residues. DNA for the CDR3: TGTGCCAGAAGCCGTGGGCCCGGAGGCACTGAAGCTTTCTTT. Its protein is CARSRGPGGTEAFF.

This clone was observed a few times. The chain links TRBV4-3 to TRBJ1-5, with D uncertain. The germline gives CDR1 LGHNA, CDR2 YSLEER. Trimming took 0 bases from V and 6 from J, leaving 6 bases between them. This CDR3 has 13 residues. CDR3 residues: CASSQDLAQPQHF. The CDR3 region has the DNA TGCGCCAGCAGCCAAGATTTGGCTCAGCCCCAGCATTTT.